A single T cell receptor beta chain is shown here with its context. Its matching antigen is unknown. Researchers ran immunoSEQ v3.0 at survey level. The table came from immunoSEQ multiplex PCR; TCRdb's copy has only in-frame clones and leaves some out. Among 5,000 to 7,500 clones, approximately 85% were seen once, and the ten largest hold under 3.5%. The data were taken from a study of long-term antiretroviral therapy in people with HIV. The study's findings and limits: Before ART, certain clones expanded, and these dominated the repertoire at all time points.

The CDR3 is made up of 17 amino acids. CDR1 is SGHAT, CDR2 FQDESV, per germline (reference sequence). V lost 5 bases to trimming and J lost 9 bases; unmatched junction nucleotides: 18. The receptor's source is a woman between 45 and 65 years old with HIV. This sample comprised unsorted PBMCs, obtained 3.7 years after starting antiretroviral therapy. This chain connects TRBV11-1 to TRBJ2-1; 8 bases are a match to TRBD2. As DNA, the CDR3 is TGTGCCAGCAGCCTCGGACCGGGACTAGTGGGAGGCATTGAGCAGTTCTTC. Its translation: CASSLGPGLVGGIEQFF. Complete variable domain (other parts from reference TRBV11-1 and TRBJ2-1): EAEVAQSPRYKITEKSQAVAFWCDPISGHATLYWYRQILGQGPELLVQFQDESVVDDSQLPKDRFSAERLKGVDSTLKIQPAELGDSAMYLCASSLGPGLVGGIEQFFGPGTRLTVL.